This T cell receptor beta chain was found in a study of T cell responses to AZD1222 COVID-19 vaccine. Study summary: Second-dose schedules of about 4 or about 12 weeks were combined. Study outcomes and limitations: Donors in the cohort were predominantly white British and more often female, and clonal diversity was possibly underestimated.

Sequencing was performed with immunoSEQ multiplex PCR; in TCRdb, only in-frame clones are kept and a portion is missing. The data show around 120,000 clones, 92% seen once. This CDR3 is 14 amino acids long. From germline, CDR1 is LNHNV and CDR2 YYDKDF (reference sequence). Between the trimmed V and J ends, which lost 3 bases and 1 base, there was a span of 10 bases. To note about this clone: Its antigen remains unidentified.

This material consisted of peripheral blood, taken on day 0 of AZD1222 vaccination. The gene calls are TRBV15 and TRBJ2-7; D gene unclear. The source is an adult in good health. CDR3 amino acids: CATSSVLGSYEQYF. Here the CDR3 DNA reads TGTGCCACCAGCAGTGTGTTGGGTTCCTACGAGCAGTACTTC.